This TCR beta chain appears in the sequencing data of a study of circulating and synovial CD4+ cells in juvenile arthritis. Per germline, CDR1 SGHNT and CDR2 YYREEE (reference sequence). The CDR3 is 18 residues long. V was pared by 0 bases and J by 2 bases, with 8 bases of the junction left unmatched. TCRdb's copy holds only in-frame clones and misses some; the assay was immunoSEQ multiplex PCR. The table shows around 32,000 clones, with around 96% occurring only once. This sequence joins TRBV5-4 and TRBJ2-3; 11 bases fit TRBD2. This TCR was recovered from a human donor with juvenile idiopathic arthritis. Sequenced sample: CD4+ T cells from blood. The CDR3 bases are TGTGCCAGCAGCTTGGGGGTAGCGGGAGGGCGTAACACAGATACGCAGTATTTT. This translates into CASSLGVAGGRNTDTQYF.